This T cell receptor beta chain came from a study of patients and donors after allogeneic stem cell transplantation. The CDR3 runs to 13 residues. Germline CDR1 and CDR2: ENHRY and SYGVKD. Trimming pared 8 bases from V and 2 bases from J, leaving 13 bases between. TCRdb redid the calling of the RT-PCR reads with MiXCR, one entry per CDR3 protein. The table lists hundreds of thousands of distinct CDR3 sequences, around 16% of them singletons. The sequencing sample was made of blood, either unsorted or a sorted T cell fraction (not recorded which). The rearrangement uses TRBV10-3 and TRBJ2-7; D possibly corresponds to TRBD2 (5 bases). The sequence derives from a human donor who was either an allogeneic HSCT recipient or a stem cell or donor lymphocyte infusion donor (not recorded which). It is not recorded whose cells these are; they may come from a transplant donor. The CDR3 bases are TGTGCCATCGCCGGAGGTGTACCCTACGAGCAGTACTTC. This codes for CAIAGGVPYEQYF.